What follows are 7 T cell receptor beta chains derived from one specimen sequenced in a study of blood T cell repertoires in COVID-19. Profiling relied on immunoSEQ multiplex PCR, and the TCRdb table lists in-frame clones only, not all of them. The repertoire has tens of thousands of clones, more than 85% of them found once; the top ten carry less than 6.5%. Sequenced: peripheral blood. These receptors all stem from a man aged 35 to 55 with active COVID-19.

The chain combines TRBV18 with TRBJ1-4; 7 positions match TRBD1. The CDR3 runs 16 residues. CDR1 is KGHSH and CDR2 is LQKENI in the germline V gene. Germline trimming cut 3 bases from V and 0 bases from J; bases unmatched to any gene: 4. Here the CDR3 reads CASSPGQPPTNEKLFF. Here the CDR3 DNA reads TGTGCCAGCTCACCGGGACAGCCTCCAACTAATGAAAAACTGTTTTTT.

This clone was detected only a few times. CDR3 sequence reads: CASRDTGDQETQYF. The CDR3 region has the DNA TGTGCCAGCAGAGATACAGGGGATCAGGAGACCCAGTACTTC. The chain has TRBV28 and TRBJ2-5; 7 positions match TRBD1. The CDR3 loop spans 14 amino acids. With 6 bases clipped from V and 5 bases from J, the junction kept 9 bases outside the gene matches. Germline values: CDR1 MDHEN, CDR2 SYDVKM.

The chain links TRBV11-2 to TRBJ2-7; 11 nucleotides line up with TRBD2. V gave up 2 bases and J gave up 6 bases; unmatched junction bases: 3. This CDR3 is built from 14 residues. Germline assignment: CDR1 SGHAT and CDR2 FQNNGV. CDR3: CASSLSSGRSEQYF. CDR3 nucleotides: TGTGCCAGCAGCTTATCTAGCGGGAGGAGCGAGCAGTACTTC.

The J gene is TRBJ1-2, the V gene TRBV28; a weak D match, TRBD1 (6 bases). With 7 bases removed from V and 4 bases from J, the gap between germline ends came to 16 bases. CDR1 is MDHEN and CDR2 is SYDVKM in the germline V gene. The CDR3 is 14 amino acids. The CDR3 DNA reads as TGTGCCAGCAATACAAACAGGGCAATCTATGGCTACACCTTC. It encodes CASNTNRAIYGYTF.

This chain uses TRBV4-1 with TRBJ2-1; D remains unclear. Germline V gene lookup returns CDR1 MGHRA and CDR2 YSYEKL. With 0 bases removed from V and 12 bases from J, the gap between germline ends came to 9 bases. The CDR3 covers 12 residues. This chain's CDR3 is CASSQDWLVQFF. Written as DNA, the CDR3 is TGCGCCAGCAGCCAAGATTGGCTGGTGCAGTTCTTC.

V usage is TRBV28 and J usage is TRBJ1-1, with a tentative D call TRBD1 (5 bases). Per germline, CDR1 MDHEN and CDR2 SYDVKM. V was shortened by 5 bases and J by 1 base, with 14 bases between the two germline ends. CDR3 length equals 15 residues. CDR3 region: CASSHNRYGNTEAFF. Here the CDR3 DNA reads TGTGCCAGCAGTCACAACAGGTATGGGAACACTGAAGCTTTCTTT. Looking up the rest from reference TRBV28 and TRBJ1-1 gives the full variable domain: DVKVTQSSRYLVKRTGEKVFLECVQDMDHENMFWYRQDPGLGLRLIYFSYDVKMKEKGDIPEGYSVSREKKERFSLILESASTNQTSMYLCASSHNRYGNTEAFFGQGTRLTVV.

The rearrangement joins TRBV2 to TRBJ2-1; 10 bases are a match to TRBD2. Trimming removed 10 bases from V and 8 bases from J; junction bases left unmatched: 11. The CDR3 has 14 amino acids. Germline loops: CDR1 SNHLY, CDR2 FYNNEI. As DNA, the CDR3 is TGTGCCACCCCGGAACTAGCGGGAAACTATGAGCAGTTCTTC. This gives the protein CATPELAGNYEQFF.